One T cell receptor (beta chain) is described in this entry. Its antigen remains undetermined. Per-base quality was not reported, and no clone a single base away is much larger than it. The listed sequencing device is Illumina HiSeq 1500. The public reads were reprocessed in TCRdb via fastp at Q25 and MiXCR, keeping in-frame beta chains. Each CDR3 protein appears once, grouped with its most common genes and DNA. This sample lists 150,000 or so distinct CDR3 sequences; about a quarter were detected once. The ten largest clonotypes hold roughly 9.8% of the sample. The sample belongs to a study of T cell repertoires in cytomegalovirus infection (dated by TCRdb to the late 2010s). About the investigation overall: Donor HLA type was relevant to the analysis, because carriage of CMV infection together with the matching HLA type was indicated by public TCR beta signatures.

The CDR3 has 14 amino acids, counting the end cysteine and phenylalanine. Only CDR3 DNA remains: 42 bases, in frame from the first base. The junction shows trimming of 3 bases on V and 1 base on J, plus 10 bases between the germline ends. CDR1 is given as SGHNT and CDR2 as YYREEE, both from the germline V gene (reference sequence). Study-wide conclusions, independent of this receptor: Cumulative frequency of public TCR beta family members discriminated carriers of CMV infection plus the relevant HLA type in this cohort and an independent 352-donor cohort. The ex vivo response was dominated by HLA-C-restricted CMV-specific TCR beta clonotypes, and the single most frequent clonotype in two of eight donors was supplied by these HLA-C-restricted clonotypes.

Input material: PBMCs. This TCR came from a human donor in good health (CMV status not recorded). Some clones in this sample may be carry-over from other donors' samples. The rearrangement combines TRBV5-4 with TRBJ2-5; a tentative D call is TRBD2 (6 bases match). Here the CDR3 is given as CASSSGLVQETQYF. The DNA sequence is as follows: TGTGCCAGCAGCTCGGGACTGGTCCAAGAGACCCAGTACTTC.